This entry lists 29 T cell receptor beta chains sequenced from one sample in a study of T cells in women clearing cervical HPV infection. Assay: immunoSEQ multiplex PCR; the TCRdb copy retains only in-frame clones and omits some. This sample's table has about 14,000 clones. The sample consisted of blood buffy coat. Receptor source: a woman between 18 and 75 years old with a cervical HPV16 infection that either progressed to CIN3+ or cleared (not recorded which).

Concerning this clone: Coverage ceases 3 residues before the CDR3 finishes, and the germline J gene fills in the end. This rearrangement joins TRBV7-9 to TRBJ1-1; D gene ambiguous. The CDR3 totals 11 residues. Per the germline V gene, CDR1 is SEHNR and CDR2 is FQNEAQ (reference sequence). The DNA read from the CDR3 is TGTGCCAGCAGCACTAAAGACGAA. This translates into CASSTKDE. Given in full, the CDR3 is CASSTKDEAFF.

In regard to this clone: The read ends 3 residues before the CDR3 terminus; that terminus is restored from the germline J gene. This chain links TRBV19 with TRBJ2-3, with 7 bases aligning to TRBD1. Germline V gene data show CDR1 as LNHDA and CDR2 as SQIVND (reference sequence). CDR3 size: 15 residues. The CDR3 is CASSNPRQGSQPQYF. CDR3 DNA (partial): TGTGCCAGTAGTAACCCCAGACAGGGAAGTCAGCCG. The full variable domain, completed using reference TRBV19 and TRBJ2-3, is DGGITQSPKYLFRKEGQNVTLSCEQNLNHDAMYWYRQDPGQGLRLIYYSQIVNDFQKGDIAEGYSVSREKKESFPLTVTSAQKNPTAFYLCASSNPRQGSQPQYFGPGTRLTVL.

As concerns this clone: The read ends 3 residues shy of where the CDR3 ends; the end is completed using the germline J gene. J is TRBJ2-3 and V is TRBV30; D remains unclear. From germline, CDR1 is GTSNPN and CDR2 SVGIG (reference sequence). V shed 3 bases and J shed 6 bases, with 16 bases lying between them. The CDR3 totals 14 residues. CDR3 DNA (partial): TGTGCCTGGAGGGGTAGAATTGTGCGGGATACG. It yields the protein CAWRGRIVRDT. In full, the CDR3 reads CAWRGRIVRDTQYF.

About this clone itself: The missing CDR3 end, 3 residues past where the read stops, is filled in from the germline J gene. The chain links TRBV20-1 to TRBJ1-1; D is possibly TRBD1 (5 bases). Between the trimmed V and J ends, which lost 4 bases and 0 bases, there was a span of 12 bases. The CDR3 totals 14 residues. CDR1 and CDR2 (germline): DFQATT, SNEGSKA (reference sequence). CDR3 in amino acids: CSATRQSMNTEAFF. The sequenced CDR3 bases are TGCAGTGCTACCCGACAGAGTATGAACACTGAA.

Regarding this clone: The missing CDR3 end, 3 residues past where the read stops, is filled in from the germline J gene. This chain connects TRBV5-1 to TRBJ2-5; D perhaps matches TRBD2 (5 bases). Looked up from germline, CDR1 is SGHRS and CDR2 is YFSETQ. The CDR3 loop spans 14 amino acids. Trimming stripped 4 bases from V and 1 base from J, with 11 bases between. The sequenced part of the CDR3 DNA is TGCGCCAGCAGCCCCAGTCTAGCCCAAGAGACC. Protein product: CASSPSLAQET. The full-length CDR3 reads as CASSPSLAQETQYF.

A word on this clone: Sequencing ends 3 residues short of the CDR3 end; the germline J gene provides the rest. V is TRBV19 and J is TRBJ1-2; D not certain. CDR3 length equals 15 residues. Germline CDR1 and CDR2: LNHDA and SQIVND (reference sequence). CDR3: CASSKGLAGYNDYTF. The covered CDR3 bases are TGTGCCAGTAGTAAAGGGCTAGCGGGCTACAATGAC.

The CDR3 DNA, read in part, is TGTGCCAGCAGACCCCTGCGGGGGCCGCTCAATACG. Protein product: CASRPLRGPLNT. The full CDR3 protein is CASRPLRGPLNTQYF. The chain links TRBV11-2 to TRBJ2-3; perhaps TRBD2 as D (7 bases). Sequencing ends 3 residues short of the CDR3 end; the germline J gene provides the rest. Germline lookup yields CDR1 SGHAT and CDR2 FQNNGV. The CDR3 covers 15 residues. Trimming left V 6 bases short and J 7 bases short, with 20 bases between.

CDR3 sequence reads: CASSQGTTSTDTQYF. Incomplete CDR3 DNA: TGTGCCAGCAGTCAAGGGACTACTAGCACAGATACG. The rearrangement joins TRBV28 to TRBJ2-3; 7 bases are shared with TRBD2. The DNA ends 3 residues before the CDR3 does, and the rest of the CDR3 is filled in from the germline J gene. The CDR3 is 15 amino acids. V lost 5 bases, J lost 0 bases, and 5 bases stayed unmatched. Germline assignment: CDR1 MDHEN and CDR2 SYDVKM.

Comments on this clone: The read gets to within 3 residues of the CDR3 end, and the germline J gene fills in the rest. The same CDR3 arises from other DNA sequences in this sample as well. The rearrangement joins TRBV7-9 to TRBJ2-7; tentatively, D is TRBD1 (5 bases). The V and J ends lost 5 bases and 5 bases respectively, with 16 bases between them. The CDR3 runs 14 residues. Germline CDR1 SEHNR, CDR2 FQNEAQ (reference sequence). The CDR3 reads CASSHRTRENEQYF. The DNA read from the CDR3 is TGTGCCAGCAGCCATCGGACAAGAGAGAACGAG.

Concerning this clone itself: The read falls 3 residues short of the CDR3 end, and the missing part is taken from the germline J gene. This chain uses TRBV7-9 with TRBJ1-1; D perhaps matches TRBD1 (5 bases). With 4 bases removed from V and 5 bases from J, the gap between germline ends came to 14 bases. The germline V gene has CDR1 SEHNR and CDR2 FQNEAQ (reference sequence). This CDR3 region has 14 residues. The covered CDR3 bases are TGTGCCAGCAGCTCATCTCGGGGGTATACTGAA. The encoded protein is CASSSSRGYTE. The complete CDR3 sequence is CASSSSRGYTEAFF.

On this clone itself: A junction boundary mismatches the germline segment, possibly from a read error. The CDR3 goes on 3 residues after the read ends, and that part is filled in from the germline J gene. The V call is TRBV5-1, the J call TRBJ1-2, with TRBD1 identical over 7 bases. Germline CDR1 and CDR2: SGHRS and YFSETQ. This CDR3 is built from 17 residues. CDR3 region: CASSAGGTASSNYDYTF. Incomplete CDR3 DNA: TGCGCCAGCAGCGCGGGCGGGACAGCTTCATCCAACTATGAC.

To note about this clone: Sequence at one end of the junction differs from germline and may be a read error. The missing CDR3 end, 3 residues past where the read stops, is filled in from the germline J gene. The same CDR3 arises from other DNA sequences in this sample as well. The chain links TRBV5-1 to TRBJ1-3; no firm D call. The CDR3 is 15 amino acids. CDR1 is SGHRS, CDR2 YFSETQ, per germline. The sequenced CDR3 bases are TGCGCCAGCAGCTTGGGAGACAAAACTGGAAACACT. Translating it yields CASSLGDKTGNT. The whole CDR3 is CASSLGDKTGNTIYF.

Details on this clone: Read coverage stops 3 residues before the CDR3 terminus; the germline J gene supplies the remainder. V usage is TRBV19 and J usage is TRBJ1-1; TRBD1 is a possible D gene (6 bases). The CDR3 sequence is 14 residues long. V lost 4 bases, J lost 4 bases, and 13 bases lay in between. CDR1 and CDR2 from the germline V gene are LNHDA and SQIVND (reference sequence). The CDR3 protein is CASSKQGGGTEAFF. The CDR3 bases that were read are TGTGCCAGTAGTAAGCAGGGAGGGGGCACTGAA.

As concerns this clone: The read ends 3 residues shy of where the CDR3 ends; the end is completed using the germline J gene. The chain uses TRBV6-1 and TRBJ2-3, with 12 bases matching TRBD2. The CDR3 has 15 amino acids. The germline V gene has CDR1 MNHNS and CDR2 SASEGT. Trimming removed 2 bases from V and 5 bases from J; junction bases left unmatched: 2. CDR3 in amino acids: CASSELAGGQDTQYF. The covered CDR3 bases are TGTGCCAGCAGTGAACTAGCGGGGGGGCAAGATACG.

With respect to this clone: The sequenced fragment ends 3 residues before the CDR3 boundary, so the rest is inferred from the germline J gene. The V gene is TRBV2, the J gene TRBJ2-1; TRBD1 matches at 8 bases. CDR3 length: 15 residues. V was pared by 6 bases and J by 8 bases, with 12 bases of the junction left unmatched. CDR1 SNHLY and CDR2 FYNNEI come from the germline V gene. The CDR3 protein is CASRAGTGGGHEQFF. CDR3 bases read: TGTGCCAGCAGGGCCGGGACAGGTGGGGGCCATGAG.

Regarding this clone: The read ends 3 residues shy of where the CDR3 ends; the end is completed using the germline J gene. The chain combines TRBV11-2 with TRBJ2-7, with TRBD2 matching over 9 bases. From germline, CDR1 is SGHAT and CDR2 FQNNGV. Trimming cost V 1 base and J 6 bases; bases outside gene matches: 7. The CDR3 covers 15 residues. CDR3 sequence: CASSLGGSGGREQYF. Incomplete CDR3 DNA: TGTGCCAGCAGCTTAGGAGGTAGCGGGGGTCGCGAG.

A note on this clone: The observed sequence ends 3 residues before the CDR3 terminus, with the missing tail filled in from the germline J gene. V usage is TRBV30 and J usage is TRBJ2-2, with D possibly being TRBD1 (6 bases). CDR1 GTSNPN and CDR2 SVGIG come from the germline V gene (reference sequence). The CDR3 totals 18 residues. V lost 5 bases, J lost 0 bases, and 22 bases lay in between. Here the CDR3 reads CAWGPGWQGTANTGELFF. The CDR3 DNA, read in part, is TGTGCCTGGGGTCCCGGTTGGCAGGGGACCGCGAACACCGGGGAG.

In the case of this clone: The read ends 3 residues early relative to the CDR3; the germline J gene fills the gap. The rearrangement links TRBV5-1 to TRBJ2-3; TRBD1 aligns across 7 bases. CDR1 SGHRS and CDR2 YFSETQ come from the germline V gene. This CDR3 has 15 amino acids. CDR3 DNA, as far as it was read: TGCGCCAGCAGCTTGGGGATGAGGGGGCTCGAGACG. Translation gives CASSLGMRGLET. The full CDR3 reads CASSLGMRGLETQYF.

This clone is called medium-sized based on its frequency. The missing CDR3 end, 3 residues past where the read stops, is filled in from the germline J gene. The chain is built from TRBV7-9 and TRBJ1-2, with D uncertain. Trimming cost V 6 bases and J 3 bases, with 5 bases left between them. Germline V lookup: CDR1 SEHNR, CDR2 FQNEAQ (reference sequence). The CDR3 spans 11 residues. This chain's CDR3 is CASSPDYGYTF. The DNA read from the CDR3 is TGTGCCAGCAGTCCGGACTATGGC.

Comment on this clone: The CDR3 end lies 3 residues beyond the end of the read and is filled in from the germline J gene. The V gene is TRBV7-6, the J gene TRBJ1-2; tentative D call: TRBD1 (5 bases). The CDR3 length is 15 residues. Looked up from germline, CDR1 is SGHVS and CDR2 is FNYEAQ. CDR3 bases read: TGTGCCAGCAGCTTAGCGCCGGGGGTGGGCATGGGC. Translated, it gives CASSLAPGVGMG. The entire CDR3 reads CASSLAPGVGMGYTF.

On this clone itself: Sequencing ends 3 residues short of the CDR3 end; the germline J gene provides the rest. This chain uses TRBV20-1 with TRBJ2-1, with D perhaps matching TRBD2 (5 bases). The V end lost 5 bases, the J end lost 8 bases, and 22 bases lay between the germline ends. The CDR3 consists of 15 residues. From germline, CDR1 is DFQATT and CDR2 SNEGSKA (reference sequence). The chain's CDR3 is CSASRLSSRGDEQFF. The part of the CDR3 DNA that was read is TGCAGTGCTTCCCGACTCAGTAGTCGGGGAGATGAG.

The CDR3 sequence: CASSISHPDSTNNSPLHF. Incomplete CDR3 DNA: TGTGCCAGTAGTATTTCGCATCCAGACAGCACTAATAATTCACCC. V is TRBV19 and J is TRBJ1-6; perhaps TRBD1 as D (5 bases). The CDR3 is cut off 3 residues early in the read; its end comes from the germline J gene. V lost 3 bases and J 5 bases, leaving 20 bases between the germline ends. The CDR3 has 18 amino acids. Looked up from germline, CDR1 is LNHDA and CDR2 is SQIVND (reference sequence).

Of note for this clone: Read data end 3 residues before the CDR3 end; the end is taken from the germline J gene. V and J are TRBV20-1 and TRBJ2-4; a weak D match, TRBD2 (6 bases). Per germline, CDR1 DFQATT and CDR2 SNEGSKA (reference sequence). This CDR3 has 15 residues. The CDR3 loop reads CSARVGIAVQETQYF. CDR3 bases read: TGCAGTGCTAGAGTAGGAATAGCGGTCCAAGAGACT.

Regarding this clone: An end of the junction does not agree with germline; a read error may underlie this. Coverage ceases 3 residues before the CDR3 finishes, and the germline J gene fills in the end. The chain uses TRBV10-3 and TRBJ1-5, with a weak D call TRBD1 (6 bases). The CDR3 is 16 residues long. Germline-derived CDR1 and CDR2 are ENHRY and SYGVKD. The part of the CDR3 DNA that was read is TGTGCCATCAGTGAGTCGGCCATAAGGGACAATCGGCCC. This sequence encodes CAISESAIRDNRP. The CDR3 as a whole reads CAISESAIRDNRPQHF.

About this clone itself: The read terminates 3 residues ahead of where the CDR3 ends, so the germline J gene completes it. The genes are TRBV6-1 and TRBJ1-4, with 9 nucleotides matching TRBD1. The length of the CDR3 is 15 residues. The germline V gene encodes CDR1 MNHNS and CDR2 SASEGT. The CDR3 spells CASSGGQGGDSPLFF. Incomplete CDR3 DNA: TGTGCCAGCAGTGGGGGACAGGGCGGAGATTCACCA.

Remarks on this clone: The read falls 3 residues short of the CDR3 end, and the missing part is taken from the germline J gene. This rearrangement joins TRBV7-3 to TRBJ2-1; D is uncertain. Germline-derived CDR1 and CDR2 are SGHTA and FQGTGA. Trimming took off 1 base at V and 3 bases at J, with 13 bases between the two ends. CDR3 size: 16 residues. The CDR3 loop is CASSLNGRVLYNEQFF. The DNA read from the CDR3 is TGTGCCAGCAGCTTAAATGGGCGCGTCCTCTACAATGAG.

About this clone: The DNA ends 3 residues before the CDR3 does, and the rest of the CDR3 is filled in from the germline J gene. The gene calls are TRBV20-1 and TRBJ2-3; 9 bases align to TRBD2. The germline gives CDR1 DFQATT, CDR2 SNEGSKA (reference sequence). There are 13 residues in the CDR3. The CDR3 loop is CSAPGLAGETQYF. CDR3 bases read: TGCAGTGCTCCGGGACTAGCTGGCGAGACG.

About this clone itself: The DNA ends 3 residues before the CDR3 does, and the rest of the CDR3 is filled in from the germline J gene. The chain has TRBV12-3 or TRBV12-4 and TRBJ1-2; a weak D match, TRBD1 (6 bases). This CDR3 has 12 residues. The DNA read from the CDR3 is TGTGCCAGCAGTTTAGCGCAGGGGGGC. Translating gives CASSLAQGG. The whole CDR3 region reads CASSLAQGGYTF.

By frequency, this clone is medium-sized (0.01 to 0.1%). With the read ending 3 residues before the CDR3 end, the germline J gene is used to fill in that end. The J gene is TRBJ1-1, the V gene TRBV20-1, with unresolved D. V lost 3 bases, J lost 7 bases, and 12 bases lay in between. From germline, CDR1 is DFQATT and CDR2 SNEGSKA (reference sequence). The CDR3 covers 12 residues. CDR3 residues: CSARTGHGEAFF. The sequenced CDR3 bases are TGCAGTGCTAGGACGGGTCATGGTGAA.